This T cell receptor beta chain was retrieved from a study of OX40 agonist ivuxolimab in advanced cancers. At the level of the study: Participants, approximately 83% male, averaged roughly 55 years of age, ranging from roughly 20 to 85. There were three patients with partial responses, one having hepatocellular carcinoma and two cutaneous melanoma.

Only in-frame clones appear in the TCRdb table, and some are missing; sequencing was by immunoSEQ multiplex PCR. The sample contains 75,000 to 95,000 clones, approximately 89% of which appear only once. A single count supports this clone. CDR1 and CDR2 from the germline V gene are MDHEN and SYDVKM. V shed 2 bases and J 5 bases; nucleotides not matched to a gene: 4. This CDR3 spans 14 amino acids. The chain is built from TRBV28 and TRBJ1-1; 8 bases are shared with TRBD1. The sample was CD4+ or CD8+ T cells sorted from blood, taken in a trial of the OX40 agonist ivuxolimab. The TCR comes from an adult with an advanced solid tumor such as melanoma, head and neck, liver or kidney cancer. CDR3 in amino acids: CASSLQGAFTEAFF. CDR3 nucleotide sequence: TGTGCCAGCAGTTTACAGGGGGCGTTTACTGAAGCTTTCTTT. Drawing the rest from reference TRBV28 and TRBJ1-1, the complete variable domain is DVKVTQSSRYLVKRTGEKVFLECVQDMDHENMFWYRQDPGLGLRLIYFSYDVKMKEKGDIPEGYSVSREKKERFSLILESASTNQTSMYLCASSLQGAFTEAFFGQGTRLTVV.